This T cell receptor (beta chain) was retrieved from a study of blood T cell repertoires in COVID-19 (dated by TCRdb to the early 2020s). Context from the whole study: Samples from collaborators originated in the United States, Italy and Spain and spanned both the acute and convalescent phases of COVID-19. Deeply sampled blood TCRbeta repertoires from subjects exposed to, actively infected with, or recovered from COVID-19 were included in the dataset. HLA class I and class II types, where available, came from metadata supplied by the sample provider rather than from assay-based typing. A freely available public database, intended as a resource for researchers studying the immune response to SARS-CoV-2, is where the repertoires were released. The samples were drawn from two sources: the first 160 participants of the ongoing ImmuneRACE study, and 1,000 to 1,500 subjects contributed by 6 global collaborators. The material from the prospective study consisted of cDNA or gDNA derived from T cells, B-cell-depleted T cells, or PBMCs. Nearly every sample came with metadata listing a de-identified subject ID, COVID-19 status, age in years and sex. The full study reports these points: Clinical and demographic metadata were provided uncurated, with the amount varying by source and participant.

Taken from the germline V gene (reference sequence), the CDR1 and CDR2 loops are DFQATT and SNEGSKA. Taken from cysteine to phenylalanine, the CDR3 has 10 residues. Only the CDR3 DNA is retained, 30 bases long and in frame from the first base. About this clone: The specificity of this receptor is unknown. The junction does not match germline at one end; this may be a read error.

TCRbeta CDR3 regions were amplified from genomic DNA using the immunoSEQ Assay, a bias-controlled multiplex PCR. The paper's processing steps were these. The number of nucleated cells in each sample was estimated from the amplification of reference gene primers within the assay. To quantify the absolute abundance of each unique TCRbeta CDR3 rearrangement, sequence reads were collapsed and filtered. For each sample, productive Simpson clonality was calculated as the square root of Simpson's diversity index over productive rearrangements. TCRdb stores this immuneACCESS table with in-frame sequences only. Part of the clones is absent; in the studies checked, under half of the shortfall reflects unresolved V genes, and no reason is known for the rest. That table supplies the V and J calls and clone size; D and trimming were determined from the DNA. This sample is represented by over 250,000 clones; about 87% of them were singletons. The top ten hold roughly a tenth of the sample.

One collaborating source in Seattle enrolled patients during active infection and followed them longitudinally through the course of disease. Each collaborating institution followed its own protocols to collect whole blood in K2EDTA tubes. For TCRbeta analysis, collaborator samples were shipped as frozen whole blood, as isolated PBMCs, or as DNA extracted from either sample type. The sequence was obtained from a woman between 65 and 79 years old with COVID-19, enrolled during active disease. The specimen was peripheral blood. The V gene is TRBV20-1 and the J gene is TRBJ1-1; confidence is insufficient to name the D gene. The nucleotide sequence is TGCAGTGCCACGGGAGACCAATCCCTCTTT. Its translation reads: CSATGDQSLF.